Shown below are 27 T cell receptor beta chains from a single sample sequenced in a study of circulating and synovial CD4+ cells in juvenile arthritis. Sequenced by immunoSEQ multiplex PCR; TCRdb stores in-frame clones only, minus some. The data show several thousand clones, with roughly 80% seen just once and 3% to 3.5% held by the top ten. The source material was CD4+ T cells from synovial fluid. All receptors derive from a human donor with juvenile idiopathic arthritis.

The chain combines TRBV9 with TRBJ2-3; 11 nucleotides line up with TRBD1. The CDR3 consists of 16 residues. V trimming: 0 bases; J trimming: 5 bases; junction bases outside the gene matches: 5. The germline gives CDR1 SGDLS, CDR2 YYNGEE. The CDR3 sequence is CASSVAPGQGGDTQYF. CDR3 bases: TGTGCCAGCAGCGTAGCCCCGGGACAGGGGGGAGATACGCAGTATTTT.

In its sample, this clone was seen a few times. This chain connects TRBV2 to TRBJ1-5; 7 nucleotides agree with TRBD1. The CDR3 has 14 residues. V trimming: 7 bases; J trimming: 2 bases; junction bases outside the gene matches: 5. Germline-derived CDR1 and CDR2 are SNHLY and FYNNEI. CDR3 sequence (DNA): TGTGCCAGCATGGGACAGCAAGGCAATCAGCCCCAGCATTTT. It encodes CASMGQQGNQPQHF.

The J gene is TRBJ2-7, the V gene TRBV19, with 9 bases aligning to TRBD1. V lost 5 bases and J lost 3; bases outside the gene matches: 8. CDR3 length: 15 amino acids. Germline V lookup: CDR1 LNHDA, CDR2 SQIVND (reference sequence). CDR3 nucleotides: TGTGCCAGTAGTGGTGGACAGGGGCCCATCTACGAGCAGTACTTC. Its translation is CASSGGQGPIYEQYF.

This clone was picked up a small number of times. The rearrangement links TRBV27 to TRBJ1-2, with D perhaps matching TRBD1 (6 bases). The CDR3 covers 16 residues. Germline assignment: CDR1 MNHEY and CDR2 SMNVEV (reference sequence). Deletions cut 6 bases from V and 4 bases from J, with 21 bases between. DNA of the CDR3: TGTGCCAGCAGACCGCGTACAGGGTTCGGGCGCTATGGCTACACCTTC. Its translation is CASRPRTGFGRYGYTF.

This clone is large (0.1 to 1%) within its sample. The chain couples TRBV6-6 to TRBJ1-6; TRBD1 matches at 7 bases. The CDR3 covers 14 residues. With V trimmed by 4 bases and J by 7 bases, 4 bases remained unmatched. Looked up from germline, CDR1 is MNHNY and CDR2 is SVGAGI (reference sequence). The CDR3 spells CASSFDRANSPLHF. CDR3 DNA: TGTGCCAGCAGTTTCGACAGGGCCAATTCACCCCTCCACTTT.

The chain employs TRBV18 and TRBJ2-5; TRBD2 matches at 8 bases. The DNA end is a closer match to TRBJ2-7, so the J assignment may be wrong. The CDR3 contains 17 residues. Germline loops: CDR1 KGHSH, CDR2 LQKENI. The CDR3 sequence is CASSPLPLDAGGYEQYF. CDR3 in DNA: TGTGCCAGCTCACCACTACCCTTGGACGCGGGGGGCTACGAGCAGTACTTC.

The chain couples TRBV25-1 to TRBJ1-4, with unresolved D. Trimming removed 6 bases from V and 8 bases from J, with 16 bases in between. Germline values: CDR1 MGHDK, CDR2 SYGVNS. This CDR3 comprises 14 residues. The DNA for the CDR3 is TGTGCCAGCAGCCCCATGGACTTTGAGGAAAAACTGTTTTTT. Its translation is CASSPMDFEEKLFF.

The J gene is TRBJ2-5, the V gene TRBV18; weak D call: TRBD1 (6 bases). Germline lookup yields CDR1 KGHSH and CDR2 LQKENI. The CDR3 loop spans 12 amino acids. Trimming cost V 3 bases and J 11 bases, with 13 bases left between them. The CDR3 loop is CASSPQGNEQYF. The CDR3 nucleotides are TGTGCCAGCTCACCGCAGGGGAATGAGCAGTACTTC.

This clone has just one count. The chain uses TRBV27 and TRBJ1-5; TRBD1 might be the D (6 bases). Germline V lookup: CDR1 MNHEY, CDR2 SMNVEV (reference sequence). This CDR3 spans 13 amino acids. The V end lost 5 bases, the J end lost 7 bases, and 12 bases lay between the germline ends. CDR3 coding DNA: TGTGCCAGCAGTAACAGGGCCTCACAGCCCCAGCATTTT. It yields the protein CASSNRASQPQHF.

Only one count was recorded for this clone. The genes are TRBV6-1 and TRBJ1-5; tentatively, D is TRBD1 (5 bases). Germline V CDR1 and CDR2: MNHNS, SASEGT. The CDR3 runs to 18 residues. Trimming stripped 0 bases from V and 2 bases from J, with 17 bases between. CDR3 residues: CASSEAPGSLVGNQPQHF. DNA of the CDR3: TGTGCCAGCAGTGAAGCGCCAGGGTCCTTGGTTGGCAATCAGCCCCAGCATTTT.

With respect to this clone: At one of its ends the junction is not consistent with the germline gene, which may arise from a read error. The same CDR3 also results from other DNA sequences found in this sample. The V gene is TRBV18, the J gene TRBJ1-6, with D tentatively TRBD1 (5 bases). The CDR3 has 18 residues. Germline assignment: CDR1 KGHSH and CDR2 LQKENI. The CDR3 bases are TGTGCCAGCTCCCCGAGCCTTTCCGGGACTGTGTATAATTCCCCCCTCCACTTT. This gives the protein CASSPSLSGTVYNSPLHF.

V gene TRBV11-2 combines with J gene TRBJ2-7; a possible D gene is TRBD2 (7 bases). This CDR3 contains 18 residues. The V gene lost 5 bases and the J gene lost 1 base, with 24 bases spanning the gap. Germline V gene lookup returns CDR1 SGHAT and CDR2 FQNNGV. The CDR3 coding sequence is TGTGCCAGCAGCCCGCCGACGTTTTGGGCGGGGGCGTCCTACGAGCAGTACTTC. It yields the protein CASSPPTFWAGASYEQYF.

CDR3 sequence reads: CASSLRGAGNTEAFF. In DNA, the CDR3 is TGTGCCAGCAGCTTGCGGGGTGCAGGGAACACTGAAGCTTTCTTT. The chain combines TRBV5-5 with TRBJ1-1, with no clear D. The germline V gene encodes CDR1 SGHKS and CDR2 YYEKEE (reference sequence). The CDR3 loop spans 15 amino acids. V was cut by 1 base and J by 1 base, with 11 bases left in between.

In its sample, this clone was seen once. The chain carries TRBV6-6 and TRBJ2-2; a weak D match, TRBD2 (5 bases). The germline V gene encodes CDR1 MNHNY and CDR2 SVGAGI (reference sequence). There are 16 residues in the CDR3. V lost 6 bases and J lost 4, with 18 bases in between. CDR3 nucleotides: TGTGCCAGCAGCCCCCGGGGTTTGAGGGCCACCGGGGAGCTGTTTTTT. Residues: CASSPRGLRATGELFF.

The chain employs TRBV11-1 and TRBJ2-2; 12 positions agree with TRBD2. CDR1 SGHAT and CDR2 FQDESV come from the germline V gene (reference sequence). The junction had 6 bases not matched to a gene; V was cut back by 8 bases and J by 5 bases. The CDR3 is made up of 15 amino acids. The CDR3 DNA is TGTGCCAGCGGACTAGCGGGGCCGGGAACCGGGGAGCTGTTTTTT. Amino acid sequence: CASGLAGPGTGELFF. The full variable domain, in which reference TRBV11-1 and TRBJ2-2 provide the parts outside the CDR3, is EAEVAQSPRYKITEKSQAVAFWCDPISGHATLYWYRQILGQGPELLVQFQDESVVDDSQLPKDRFSAERLKGVDSTLKIQPAELGDSAMYLCASGLAGPGTGELFFGEGSRLTVL.

The table lists this clone with a few counts. V gene TRBV9 combines with J gene TRBJ1-1; D ambiguous. V gave up 3 bases and J gave up 7 bases, with 13 bases separating them. The CDR3 length is 13 residues. Looked up from germline, CDR1 is SGDLS and CDR2 is YYNGEE. The CDR3 nucleotides read TGTGCCAGCAGCGCGCGCGGGGTGGGTGAAGCTTTCTTT. Protein product: CASSARGVGEAFF. Based on the CDR3 plus reference TRBV9 and TRBJ1-1, the full variable domain is DSGVTQTPKHLITATGQRVTLRCSPRSGDLSVYWYQQSLDQGLQFLIQYYNGEERAKGNILERFSAQQFPDLHSELNLSSLELGDSALYFCASSARGVGEAFFGQGTRLTVV.

The V and J genes are TRBV11-1 and TRBJ2-2; 7 positions match TRBD2. Germline CDR1 reads SGHAT; CDR2 reads FQDESV (reference sequence). J gave up 4 bases and V 5 bases, and 13 bases lay outside the gene matches. The CDR3 is 17 residues long. The CDR3 sequence is CASSPGRWAGVTGELFF. CDR3 DNA: TGTGCCAGCAGCCCCGGCAGGTGGGCGGGGGTCACCGGGGAGCTGTTTTTT.

The chain carries TRBV5-1 and TRBJ2-5, with a weak D call TRBD1 (5 bases). Germline loops: CDR1 SGHRS, CDR2 YFSETQ. The V and J ends lost 1 base and 5 bases respectively, with 12 bases between them. The CDR3 totals 14 residues. The CDR3 sequence is CASSLQGPRETQYF. CDR3 coding DNA: TGCGCCAGCAGCTTGCAGGGTCCCCGGGAGACCCAGTACTTC.

The rearrangement links TRBV6-5 to TRBJ1-2; D might be TRBD1 (6 bases). The CDR3 spans 14 residues. Trimming took off 6 bases at V and 6 bases at J, with 17 bases between the two ends. Germline loops: CDR1 MNHEY, CDR2 SVGAGI. CDR3 in DNA: TGTGCCAGCAGAGGAGACAGGAAGGGGCATGGCTACACCTTC. The encoded protein is CASRGDRKGHGYTF.

DNA for the CDR3: TGTGCCAGCAGCTTATTAACGGGAGTGAACGAGCAGTACTTC. Amino acid sequence: CASSLLTGVNEQYF. V is TRBV11-2 and J is TRBJ2-7; possibly TRBD2 for D (6 bases). The V gene lost 2 bases and the J gene lost 5 bases, with 13 bases spanning the gap. CDR3 size: 14 residues. Germline CDR1 reads SGHAT; CDR2 reads FQNNGV. The whole variable domain, filled in from reference TRBV11-2 and TRBJ2-7, reads EAGVAQSPRYKIIEKRQSVAFWCNPISGHATLYWYQQILGQGPKLLIQFQNNGVVDDSQLPKDRFSAERLKGVDSTLKIQPAKLEDSAVYLCASSLLTGVNEQYFGPGTRLTVT.

This clone has more than one count but fewer than ten. The chain has TRBV19 and TRBJ2-7; 9 nucleotides align to TRBD2. The V segment lost 7 bases and the J segment 0 bases; nucleotides outside the gene matches: 4. CDR1 LNHDA and CDR2 SQIVND come from the germline V gene (reference sequence). CDR3 length: 14 residues. The CDR3 nucleotides are TGTGCCAGTAAAGTTAGCGGGAGCTCCTACGAGCAGTACTTC. Its protein product is CASKVSGSSYEQYF.

V and J are TRBV5-1 and TRBJ2-7; 7 nucleotides align to TRBD2. CDR1 and CDR2 (germline): SGHRS, YFSETQ. The CDR3 is made up of 14 amino acids. J gave up 2 bases and V 4 bases, and 6 bases lay outside the gene matches. In nucleotides, the CDR3 is TGCGCCAGCAGCCAGAGACTAGCCACCTACGAGCAGTACTTC. Translated, it gives CASSQRLATYEQYF.

This clone has only one observation. CDR3 sequence: CASSPRRTHSGNTIYF. The DNA for the CDR3 is TGTGCCAGCAGCCCACGACGGACTCACTCTGGAAACACCATATATTTT. The chain combines TRBV9 with TRBJ1-3; D unresolved. The CDR3 is 16 residues long. Germline V gene sequence: CDR1 SGDLS, CDR2 YYNGEE. Trimming pared 4 bases from V and 0 bases from J, leaving 14 bases between.

The chain recombines TRBV6-4 with TRBJ2-3; tentative D call: TRBD2 (7 bases). This CDR3 has 15 residues. CDR1 and CDR2 from the germline V gene are MRHNA and SNTAGT. Trimming left V 10 bases short and J 0 bases short, with 17 bases between. The CDR3 bases are TGTGCCACCTCCCGTGCGGGGGCTAGCACAGATACGCAGTATTTT. It translates to CATSRAGASTDTQYF.

The chain has TRBV28 and TRBJ1-1; TRBD1 matches 8 bases. Germline lookup yields CDR1 MDHEN and CDR2 SYDVKM. J gave up 1 base and V 7 bases, and 5 bases lay outside the gene matches. This CDR3 has 14 amino acids. The CDR3 region has the DNA TGTGCCAGCATCCTACAGGGGGGGAACACTGAAGCTTTCTTT. This gives the protein CASILQGGNTEAFF.

V is TRBV9 and J is TRBJ2-2; 9 bases map to TRBD2. The germline CDR1 and CDR2 sequences are SGDLS and YYNGEE. V shed 4 bases and J 5 bases; nucleotides not matched to a gene: 6. The CDR3 totals 15 residues. The CDR3: CASSPSGVGTGELFF. The CDR3 DNA follows: TGTGCCAGCAGCCCTAGCGGGGTTGGGACCGGGGAGCTGTTTTTT.

The chain uses TRBV19 and TRBJ2-7; 9 bases are a match to TRBD1. Trimming took 5 bases from V and 3 from J; bases not matched to a gene: 11. The germline V gene has CDR1 LNHDA and CDR2 SQIVND (reference sequence). The CDR3 spans 16 residues. This CDR3 is CASSSQRQGGGYEQYF. The CDR3 DNA reads TGTGCCAGTAGTTCCCAGAGACAGGGGGGAGGCTACGAGCAGTACTTC.